This paragraph reports one T cell receptor beta chain. What it binds is unknown. Via the markers CD45RO/CCR7/CD25/CD127/CD95/CD27, stem cell-like memory, regulatory, central memory and naive CD4+ cells were sorted. Each population that was sorted was more than 98% pure. Trimming removed 5 bases at V and 0 bases at J, with 9 bases between. The CDR3 has 13 residues. The germline CDR1 and CDR2 sequences are SQVTM and ANQGSEA. The entirety of the isolated RNA underwent reverse transcription, so expressed TCRB transcripts were sequenced. Sequencing used immunoSEQ multiplex PCR; TCRdb keeps in-frame clones, though not all of them. This table has nearly 250,000 clones, around 68% appearing once. The data stem from a study of beta chain features in type 1 diabetes. General observations from the study: The similarity of naive, central memory and Treg TCRB repertoires appeared greater among patients than among healthy donors.

The chain links TRBV29-1 to TRBJ2-3, with D tentatively TRBD1 (6 bases). The sequenced material came from naive CD4+ T cells from blood. The TCR was taken from a young man in good health. CDR3 in DNA: TGCAGCGTTAGACAGGACAGCACAGATACGCAGTATTTT. Its protein product is CSVRQDSTDTQYF.